This T cell receptor beta chain stems from a study of shared clonotypes between healthy human individuals. This table comes from immunoSEQ multiplex PCR, and its TCRdb copy is limited to in-frame clones, with some not included. There are some 550,000 clones in the sample; 97% occur only once, and 0.045% to 0.06% lies in the top ten. As to this clone: Its antigen is still unknown.

From CD4+ cells came CD45RA+ naive and CD45RA-negative memory subsets. Findings of the study overall: Rarefaction revealed incomplete sorted-subset sequencing despite large depth. Some clonotypes were shared by all four sorted-subset donors, while others were not shared. The non-shared ones had lower generation probabilities than the shared ones. Clonotype sharing across donors was expected to vary with sequencing depth.

Germline values: CDR1 WNHNN, CDR2 SYGVQD (reference sequence). The V gene lost 8 bases and the J gene lost 7 bases, with 11 bases spanning the gap. There are 12 residues in the CDR3. The J gene is TRBJ2-2, the V gene TRBV10-1; D remains ambiguous. The clonotype was recovered from a woman aged 25 to 39 in good health. Source material: naive CD4+ T cells sorted from blood. Subset: CD45RA+ positively selected. CDR3 DNA: TGCGCCAGCCGGGCCACTGGCGGGGAGCTGTTTTTT. Its protein product is CASRATGGELFF.